A single sample gave rise to the 24 T cell receptor beta chains below, sequenced in a study of T-cell reconstitution after alpha-beta-depleted transplantation in children (dated by TCRdb to 2016 to 2018). To prepare the library, PCR was applied. Sequencing instrument: Illumina HiSeq 2500. To normalize quantification of the TCRbeta repertoire, the TCR libraries were built with molecular barcoding that relied on unique molecular identifiers. TCRdb trimmed public reads at Q25 via fastp, called clones via MiXCR and kept in-frame beta chains. Every distinct CDR3 protein forms one entry, paired with its most common genes and DNA. This sample holds about 78,000 distinct CDR3 sequences; about 14% were observed only once. Clones ranked in the top ten supply 25% to 30% of the sample. The treatment or condition label, read with the paper, signifies: allogeneic hematopoietic cell transplantation with graft depleted of TCRalphabeta T cells and CD19 B cells.

The sample was PBMCs, mostly from graft donor cells, taken 180 days after TCRalphabeta/CD19-depleted stem cell transplant. The source is a male patient aged 2 to 9 who had a stem cell transplant for acute lymphoblastic leukemia, so the T cells may come from the graft donor.

This clonotype turned up a few times. The chain links TRBV10-3 to TRBJ2-1; 12 bases match TRBD2. The V gene end was trimmed by 6 bases and the J gene end by 3 bases; junction bases not matched to a gene: 3. The CDR3 length is 15 residues. The germline V gene encodes CDR1 ENHRY and CDR2 SYGVKD. CDR3 region: CAISGTSGHYNEQFF. CDR3 bases: TGTGCCATCAGCGGGACTAGCGGGCACTACAATGAGCAGTTCTTC.

Many counts were recorded for this clonotype. This chain joins TRBV5-1 and TRBJ2-7, with D maybe TRBD1 (5 bases). The V end lost 5 bases, the J end lost 3 bases, and 12 bases lay between the germline ends. The CDR3 is made up of 13 amino acids. Germline-derived CDR1 and CDR2 are SGHRS and YFSETQ. In DNA, the CDR3 is TGCGCCAGCAGAGAAACAGGAAGCTACGAGCAGTACTTC. Amino acid sequence: CASRETGSYEQYF.

The chain combines TRBV5-1 with TRBJ1-1; D might be TRBD1 (5 bases). This CDR3 has 13 amino acids. CDR1 is SGHRS, CDR2 YFSETQ, per germline. V was shortened by 4 bases and J by 1 base, with 8 bases between the two germline ends. The CDR3 sequence: CASSRGQNTEAFF. CDR3 coding DNA: TGCGCCAGCAGCAGGGGCCAGAACACTGAAGCTTTCTTT.

Ten or more counts support this clonotype. This chain uses TRBV6-1 with TRBJ2-3; D not certain. The CDR3 is 13 residues long. Germline values: CDR1 MNHNS, CDR2 SASEGT. V was trimmed by 6 bases and J by 4 bases, leaving 11 bases between them. The CDR3 reads CASSSFPADTQYF. CDR3 in DNA: TGTGCCAGCAGCTCCTTCCCGGCAGATACGCAGTATTTT.

This clonotype was detected ten times or more. The gene calls are TRBV11-2 and TRBJ1-3; TRBD1 might be the D (5 bases). This CDR3 is built from 15 residues. Trimming took off 0 bases at V and 5 bases at J, with 11 bases between the two ends. Germline V gene data show CDR1 as SGHAT and CDR2 as FQNNGV. For the CDR3, the DNA is TGTGCCAGCAGCTTAGAATGGACATCCAGAAACACCATATATTTT. Encoded protein: CASSLEWTSRNTIYF.

This rearrangement joins TRBV7-3 to TRBJ2-3; D is unresolved. The CDR3 loop spans 14 amino acids. The V gene's germline CDR1 is SGHTA and CDR2 FQGTGA. V shed 3 bases and J shed 6 bases, with 13 bases lying between them. CDR3 residues: CASSFAALRDTQYF. In DNA form, the CDR3 reads TGTGCCAGCAGCTTCGCGGCACTCAGGGATACGCAGTATTTT.

This rearrangement joins TRBV7-9 to TRBJ2-7; D is unresolved. Between the trimmed V and J ends, which lost 1 base and 2 bases, there was a span of 15 bases. CDR1 and CDR2 (germline): SEHNR, FQNEAQ (reference sequence). The CDR3 is 16 residues long. DNA of the CDR3: TGTGCCAGCAGCTTAGTGACACCGTTACGAACCTACGAGCAGTACTTC. As protein: CASSLVTPLRTYEQYF. Complete variable domain (other parts from reference TRBV7-9 and TRBJ2-7): DTGVSQNPRHKITKRGQNVTFRCDPISEHNRLYWYRQTLGQGPEFLTYFQNEAQLEKSRLLSDRFSAERPKGSFSTLEIQRTEQGDSAMYLCASSLVTPLRTYEQYFGPGTRLTVT.

In its sample, this clonotype was seen a few times. The V gene is TRBV4-3, the J gene TRBJ2-7; D is uncertain. CDR3 size: 14 residues. With 0 bases removed from V and 2 bases from J, the gap between germline ends came to 8 bases. Germline CDR1 and CDR2: LGHNA and YSLEER. The CDR3 is CASSQEGNTYEQYF. As DNA, the CDR3 is TGCGCCAGCAGCCAAGAGGGGAACACCTACGAGCAGTACTTC.

This clonotype was detected a few times. The chain employs TRBV5-1 and TRBJ2-5; TRBD1 might be the D (5 bases). The germline CDR1 and CDR2 sequences are SGHRS and YFSETQ. The V end lost 4 bases, the J end lost 5 bases, and 15 bases lay between the germline ends. This CDR3 is built from 14 residues. The CDR3 nucleotides are TGCGCCAGCAGCCCAGCTGCAGGGTGGGAGACCCAGTACTTC. It encodes CASSPAAGWETQYF.

This clonotype has a handful of counts. The chain employs TRBV4-3 and TRBJ2-1, with 13 bases lining up with TRBD2. The germline gives CDR1 LGHNA, CDR2 YSLEER. The CDR3 is 15 residues long. With V trimmed by 1 base and J by 10 bases, 4 bases remained unmatched. CDR3 amino acids: CASSQALAGGKEQFF. The CDR3 DNA is TGCGCCAGCAGCCAAGCACTAGCGGGAGGGAAGGAGCAGTTCTTC.

This clonotype has more than one count but fewer than ten. This chain joins TRBV7-2 and TRBJ2-7, with 13 bases that match TRBD2. The CDR3 has 15 residues. The V gene's germline CDR1 is SGHTA and CDR2 FQGNSA. The V segment lost 6 bases and the J segment 4 bases; nucleotides outside the gene matches: 6. CDR3 sequence: CASRQGTSGKYEQYF. The CDR3 DNA is TGTGCCAGCAGACAGGGGACTAGCGGGAAATACGAGCAGTACTTC. Full variable domain (outside the CDR3, taken from reference TRBV7-2 and TRBJ2-7): GAGVSQSPSNKVTEKGKDVELRCDPISGHTALYWYRQSLGQGLEFLIYFQGNSAPDKSGLPSDRFSAERTGGSVSTLTIQRTQQEDSAVYLCASRQGTSGKYEQYFGPGTRLTVT.

This clonotype has only a few counts. This chain joins TRBV7-2 and TRBJ2-3, with 9 bases aligning to TRBD2. Germline CDR1 and CDR2: SGHTA and FQGNSA. Losses at the gene ends were 4 bases for V and 2 bases for J; bases not matched to a gene: 10. CDR3 size: 17 residues. The CDR3 is CASSYFFGGGATDTQYF. The CDR3 bases are TGTGCCAGCAGCTACTTTTTTGGCGGGGGGGCCACAGATACGCAGTATTTT.

The chain employs TRBV20-1 and TRBJ1-4, with D unresolved. Germline V gene data show CDR1 as DFQATT and CDR2 as SNEGSKA (reference sequence). The CDR3 has 15 amino acids. Trimming shortened V by 0 bases and J by 3 bases, and 11 bases separated the two germline ends. Here the CDR3 DNA reads TGCAGTGCTAGAGACAGCCGATCGTCTAATGAAAAACTGTTTTTT. Translated, it gives CSARDSRSSNEKLFF.

This rearrangement joins TRBV7-2 to TRBJ2-7; TRBD2 aligns across 14 bases. CDR1 SGHTA and CDR2 FQGNSA come from the germline V gene. Trimming took 8 bases from V and 4 from J; bases not matched to a gene: 4. This CDR3 is 14 amino acids long. CDR3 in amino acids: CASGTSGSLYEQYF. The CDR3 bases are TGTGCCAGCGGGACTAGCGGGAGCCTTTACGAGCAGTACTTC.

This clonotype occurred a few times. The V gene is TRBV5-1, the J gene TRBJ2-1; 9 bases agree with TRBD2. The J segment lost 4 bases and the V segment lost 0 bases, leaving 23 bases of the junction unmatched. Germline V CDR1 and CDR2: SGHRS, YFSETQ. This CDR3 spans 22 amino acids. The CDR3 DNA is TGCGCCAGCAGCTTGGCCTCGAGAGATGTAGCGGGGGATGACTCCATATACAATGAGCAGTTCTTC. Its protein product is CASSLASRDVAGDDSIYNEQFF.

The chain uses TRBV11-2 and TRBJ1-6; possibly TRBD1 for D (5 bases). This CDR3 is 13 amino acids long. V lost 11 bases, J lost 4 bases, and 12 bases lay in between. The germline V gene encodes CDR1 SGHAT and CDR2 FQNNGV. Here the CDR3 DNA reads TGTGCCTCCGGGGGATTATATAATTCACCCCTCCACTTT. Translation: CASGGLYNSPLHF.

There are many counts of this clonotype. V usage is TRBV7-9 and J usage is TRBJ1-4; D gene uncertain. Germline V gene sequence: CDR1 SEHNR, CDR2 FQNEAQ (reference sequence). Trimming took off 1 base at V and 5 bases at J, with 8 bases between the two ends. This CDR3 has 14 amino acids. CDR3 DNA: TGTGCCAGCAGCTTAGGGCAGGTCAATGAAAAACTGTTTTTT. Protein sequence: CASSLGQVNEKLFF. Drawing the rest from reference TRBV7-9 and TRBJ1-4, the complete variable domain is DTGVSQNPRHKITKRGQNVTFRCDPISEHNRLYWYRQTLGQGPEFLTYFQNEAQLEKSRLLSDRFSAERPKGSFSTLEIQRTEQGDSAMYLCASSLGQVNEKLFFGSGTQLSVL.

This clonotype showed up just a few times. The rearrangement links TRBV6-2 or TRBV6-3 to TRBJ2-7; D may be TRBD1 (6 bases). V was shortened by 5 bases and J by 0 bases, with 23 bases between the two germline ends. CDR1 and CDR2 (germline): MNHEY, SVGEGT. CDR3 length: 18 residues. CDR3: CASSLRDKGSSFSYEQYF. The CDR3 nucleotides read TGTGCCAGCAGTCTTCGGGACAAGGGGTCTTCCTTCTCCTACGAGCAGTACTTC.

This clonotype was observed many times. This chain's CDR3 is CASSPGLAGITDTQYF. For the CDR3, the DNA is TGCGCCAGCAGCCCGGGACTAGCGGGGATCACAGATACGCAGTATTTT. This sequence joins TRBV5-1 and TRBJ2-3, with 13 bases fitting TRBD2. The CDR3 is made up of 16 amino acids. The germline CDR1 and CDR2 sequences are SGHRS and YFSETQ. Germline trimming cut 4 bases from V and 2 bases from J; bases unmatched to any gene: 4.

This clonotype was seen only a few times. V gene TRBV29-1 combines with J gene TRBJ2-7; 7 nucleotides align to TRBD1. The V segment lost 5 bases and the J segment 0 bases; nucleotides outside the gene matches: 4. The CDR3 loop spans 13 amino acids. CDR1 is SQVTM, CDR2 ANQGSEA, per germline. The CDR3 is CSVLTGSSYEQYF. CDR3 coding DNA: TGCAGCGTTCTGACAGGGAGCTCCTACGAGCAGTACTTC.

A few counts support this clonotype. This chain uses TRBV6-1 with TRBJ1-1, with D possibly TRBD1 on 5 matching bases. Germline V gene data show CDR1 as MNHNS and CDR2 as SASEGT. Trimming took 8 bases from V and 4 from J, leaving 14 bases between them. CDR3 length equals 13 residues. CDR3 nucleotides: TGTGCCAGCGGCAGGGATCGAGGCACTGAAGCTTTCTTT. Translated, it gives CASGRDRGTEAFF.

The chain joins TRBV5-1 to TRBJ2-3; D might be TRBD1 (6 bases). Trimming removed 2 bases at V and 4 bases at J, with 17 bases between. From germline, CDR1 is SGHRS and CDR2 YFSETQ. The CDR3 totals 16 residues. As DNA, the CDR3 is TGCGCCAGCAGCTTTAGGTCCGGCAGGGGAGCAGATACGCAGTATTTT. Its translation: CASSFRSGRGADTQYF.

There are a few counts of this clonotype. This chain joins TRBV5-1 and TRBJ2-7, with 9 bases aligning to TRBD1. The V gene's germline CDR1 is SGHRS and CDR2 YFSETQ. V lost 2 bases to trimming and J lost 3 bases; unmatched junction nucleotides: 6. This CDR3 has 15 residues. CDR3: CASSFSGTGLYEQYF. The CDR3 DNA reads as TGCGCCAGCAGCTTCTCCGGGACAGGGCTCTACGAGCAGTACTTC.

The sample holds many counts of this clonotype. The J gene is TRBJ1-2, the V gene TRBV7-9; D uncertain. CDR1 SEHNR and CDR2 FQNEAQ come from the germline V gene (reference sequence). The V end lost 1 base, the J end lost 4 bases, and 10 bases lay between the germline ends. CDR3 length: 14 residues. The chain's CDR3 is CASSLDLTSYGYTF. CDR3 sequence (DNA): TGTGCCAGCAGCTTAGACTTAACTTCCTATGGCTACACCTTC.